One and the same sample provided the 9 T cell receptor beta chains below, sequenced in a study of cytomegalovirus exposure and HLA in healthy donors (dated by TCRdb to about 2017). Library preparation employed the immunoSEQ multiplex PCR assay. The multiplex PCR relied on a mix of 60 forward primers for TCR Vbeta segments and 13 reverse primers for TCR Jbeta segments. The clones in this table, taken by TCRdb from immuneACCESS, are in-frame only. Not every clone is retained; where verified, under half of the shortfall comes from an unresolved V gene, and the cause of the rest is unknown. Across this sample there are 170,000 or so clones, with around four fifths seen only once. Of the sample, roughly 1.4% is held by the ten largest clones. The specimen sequenced was PBMCs. The receptors stem from a woman aged 30 to 39 in good health and CMV-seropositive.

This clone has a handful of counts. The chain carries TRBV5-1 and TRBJ2-7; 7 bases map to TRBD1. The V gene's germline CDR1 is SGHRS and CDR2 YFSETQ. V was clipped by 4 bases and J by 2 bases; unmatched bases: 3. CDR3 length equals 13 residues. The CDR3 DNA reads TGCGCCAGCAGCGGGGGACAGACCTACGAGCAGTACTTC. Encoded protein: CASSGGQTYEQYF.

This sequence joins TRBV6-6 and TRBJ2-3, with D hard to call. Germline-derived CDR1 and CDR2 are MNHNY and SVGAGI (reference sequence). V lost 2 bases and J 0 bases, leaving 9 bases between the germline ends. The CDR3 covers 15 residues. The CDR3 loop is CASSYRSTSTDTQYF. The DNA for the CDR3 is TGTGCCAGCAGTTACCGGTCTACTAGCACAGATACGCAGTATTTT.

The chain joins TRBV7-6 to TRBJ2-1, with 12 bases identical to TRBD2. The V gene end was trimmed by 5 bases and the J gene end by 7 bases; junction bases not matched to a gene: 9. Germline CDR1 and CDR2: SGHVS and FNYEAQ. The length of the CDR3 is 16 residues. The CDR3 protein is CASSPTGLAGMNEQFF. The CDR3, as DNA: TGTGCCAGCAGCCCTACCGGACTAGCGGGAATGAATGAGCAGTTCTTC.

V and J are TRBV18 and TRBJ2-5, with 7 nucleotides matching TRBD1. The CDR3 loop spans 15 amino acids. V shed 4 bases and J 1 base; nucleotides not matched to a gene: 6. Germline CDR1 KGHSH, CDR2 LQKENI. Written as DNA, the CDR3 is TGTGCCAGCTCACGGTCGCCAGGGGGCCAAGAGACCCAGTACTTC. Translating it yields CASSRSPGGQETQYF.

V gene TRBV5-1 combines with J gene TRBJ1-1, with D perhaps matching TRBD1 (6 bases). V lost 4 bases, J lost 5 bases, and 15 bases lay in between. Germline V gives CDR1 SGHRS, CDR2 YFSETQ. The CDR3 consists of 14 residues. This CDR3 is CASSLIQGQTEAFF. The CDR3 DNA sequence: TGCGCCAGCAGCCTAATACAGGGCCAAACTGAAGCTTTCTTT.

The chain has TRBV7-6 and TRBJ2-1; TRBD2 matches at 8 bases. From germline, CDR1 is SGHVS and CDR2 FNYEAQ. The CDR3 sequence is 17 residues long. The V and J ends lost 3 bases and 1 base, in that order; junction bases with no gene match: 8. The CDR3 DNA reads TGTGCCAGCAGCTTGCCTACTAGCGGTATTTCCTACAATGAGCAGTTCTTC. Protein sequence: CASSLPTSGISYNEQFF.

The CDR3 DNA reads TGTGCCAGCAGAACCCACAGGGGGGATGGCTACACCTTC. Translating it yields CASRTHRGDGYTF. The chain combines TRBV6-5 with TRBJ1-2; 8 nucleotides line up with TRBD1. This CDR3 contains 13 residues. Germline CDR1 is MNHEY and CDR2 is SVGAGI. The junction had 6 bases not matched to a gene; V was cut back by 6 bases and J by 6 bases.

This rearrangement joins TRBV28 to TRBJ1-5; D may be TRBD1 (6 bases). Per germline, CDR1 MDHEN and CDR2 SYDVKM. Trimming took 7 bases from V and 3 from J, leaving 16 bases between them. This CDR3 has 15 amino acids. The CDR3 protein is CASILQGANNQPQHF. CDR3 coding DNA: TGTGCCAGCATTCTACAGGGAGCCAACAATCAGCCCCAGCATTTT.

V usage is TRBV9 and J usage is TRBJ1-5, with a tentative D call TRBD1 (5 bases). Germline values: CDR1 SGDLS, CDR2 YYNGEE. V dropped 4 bases and J dropped 1 base, with 9 bases sitting between them. The CDR3 is 14 amino acids. For the CDR3, the DNA is TGTGCCAGCAGCCCCGGGGGAAGCAATCAGCCCCAGCATTTT. Its translation: CASSPGGSNQPQHF.